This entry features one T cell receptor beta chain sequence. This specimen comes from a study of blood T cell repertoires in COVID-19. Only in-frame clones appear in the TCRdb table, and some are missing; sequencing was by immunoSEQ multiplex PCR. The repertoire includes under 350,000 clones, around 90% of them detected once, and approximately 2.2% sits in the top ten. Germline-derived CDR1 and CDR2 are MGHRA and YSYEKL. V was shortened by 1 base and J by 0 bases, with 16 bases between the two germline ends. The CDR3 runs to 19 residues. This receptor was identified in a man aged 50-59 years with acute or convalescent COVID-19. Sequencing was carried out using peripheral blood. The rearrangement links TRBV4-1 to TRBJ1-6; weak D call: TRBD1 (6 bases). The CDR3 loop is CASSQASGDQSSYNSPLHF. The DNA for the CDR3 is TGCGCCAGCAGCCAAGCTTCAGGGGACCAGAGCTCCTATAATTCACCCCTCCACTTT.